This passage covers 2 T cell receptor beta chains from one sample sequenced in a study of cytotoxic CD8 clonotypes in ibrutinib-treated CLL. Some clones are missing from TCRdb's copy, which holds only in-frame ones; the method was immunoSEQ multiplex PCR. The sample carries 68,000 or so clones, about two thirds recorded once. The sequencing used PBMCs, collected after 12 months of ibrutinib treatment. All receptors derive from a human donor with chronic lymphocytic leukemia.

The genes are TRBV5-1 and TRBJ2-1; the D gene is possibly TRBD1 (5 bases). With 4 bases removed from V and 7 bases from J, the gap between germline ends came to 18 bases. In germline, CDR1 is SGHRS, CDR2 YFSETQ. The CDR3 has 15 amino acids. CDR3 in amino acids: CASSLDGRVWNEQFF. For the CDR3, the DNA is TGCGCCAGCAGCCTGGACGGCAGGGTTTGGAATGAGCAGTTCTTC.

The genes are TRBV10-3 and TRBJ2-5; either TRBD1 or TRBD2 may supply D (5 bases each). V lost 2 bases to trimming and J lost 5 bases, with 9 bases between them. CDR1 ENHRY and CDR2 SYGVKD come from the germline V gene. This CDR3 is built from 13 residues. CDR3 DNA sequence: TGTGCCATCAGTGAGACTAGGGGCGAGACCCAGTACTTC. It specifies CAISETRGETQYF.